This is a list of T cell receptor beta chains from one sample in a study of T cell repertoires in cytomegalovirus infection. Antigen specificity for these receptors is unknown. Each CDR3 protein is one row after TCRdb ran MiXCR on the reads. The sample contains fewer than 950,000 distinct CDR3 sequences, less than 35% of which appear only once. The starting material was cultured CD8+ T cells from PBMCs, obtained from culture after CMV antigen stimulation. The receptors here all came from a human donor in good health (CMV status not recorded). Some clones in this sample may be carry-over from other donors' samples. Both conserved end residues are part of each CDR3. Each record gives: V gene, J gene, CDR3 protein.

TRBV27	TRBJ2-3	CASSLGWQSPTDTQYF
TRBV24-1	TRBJ2-5	CATSDLGLSGTQYF
TRBV13	TRBJ1-3	CASSLQGNGNTIYF
TRBV25-1	TRBJ2-5	CASKFDQETQYF
TRBV4-1	TRBJ1-1	CASSQGRGNTEAFF
TRBV7-1	TRBJ2-1	CASLAGGYSYNEQSF
TRBV2	TRBJ2-1	CASSVYRANYNEQFF
TRBV19	TRBJ1-5	CASRDLSNQPQHF
TRBV5-1	TRBJ2-7	CASSFRDPTDEQYF
TRBV7-4	TRBJ2-2	CASSLRSRRGYDGELFF
TRBV19	TRBJ1-5	CASSIEWEFSNQPQHF
TRBV4-3	TRBJ2-3	CASSQDGANTQYF
TRBV4-1	TRBJ2-5	CASSQEGGTGAYETQYF
TRBV7-9	TRBJ1-5	CASSFGSLNQPQHF
TRBV7-8	TRBJ2-2	CASSDTGTKDTGELFF
TRBV20-1	TRBJ2-5	CSAETGSQLGKQETQYF
TRBV14	TRBJ1-3	CASSLVGQGAGNTIYF
TRBV4-1	TRBJ2-3	CASSQGSPGTDTQYF
TRBV19	TRBJ2-5	CASSTRTALQETQYF